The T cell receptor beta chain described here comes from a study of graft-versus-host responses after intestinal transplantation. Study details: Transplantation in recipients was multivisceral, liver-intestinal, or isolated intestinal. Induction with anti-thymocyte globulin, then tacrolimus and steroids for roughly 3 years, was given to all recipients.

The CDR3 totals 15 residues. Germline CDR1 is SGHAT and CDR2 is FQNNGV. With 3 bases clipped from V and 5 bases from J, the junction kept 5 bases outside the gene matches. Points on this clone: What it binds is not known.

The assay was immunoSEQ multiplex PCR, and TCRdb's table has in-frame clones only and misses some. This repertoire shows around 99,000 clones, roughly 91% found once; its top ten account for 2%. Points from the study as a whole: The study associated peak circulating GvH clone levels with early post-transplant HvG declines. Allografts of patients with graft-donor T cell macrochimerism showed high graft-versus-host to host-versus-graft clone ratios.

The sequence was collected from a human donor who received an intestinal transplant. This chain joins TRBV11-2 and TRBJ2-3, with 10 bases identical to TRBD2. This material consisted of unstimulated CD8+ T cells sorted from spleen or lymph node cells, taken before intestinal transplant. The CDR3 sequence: CASSLSGGAGDTQYF. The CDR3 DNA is TGTGCCAGCAGCTTGAGCGGGGGGGCGGGAGATACGCAGTATTTT.